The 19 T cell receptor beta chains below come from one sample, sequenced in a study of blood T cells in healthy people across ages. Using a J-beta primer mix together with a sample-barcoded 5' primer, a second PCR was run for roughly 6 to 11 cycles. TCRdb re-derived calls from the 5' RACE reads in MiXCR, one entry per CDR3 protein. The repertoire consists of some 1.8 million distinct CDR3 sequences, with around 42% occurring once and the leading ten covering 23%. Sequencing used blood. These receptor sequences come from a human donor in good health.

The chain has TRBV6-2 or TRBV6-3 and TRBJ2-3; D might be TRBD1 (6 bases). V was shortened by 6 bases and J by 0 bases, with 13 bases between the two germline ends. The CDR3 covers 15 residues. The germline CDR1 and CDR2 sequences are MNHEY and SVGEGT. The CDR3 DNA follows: TGTGCCAGCAGGACCCGGACAGTCAGCACAGATACGCAGTATTTT. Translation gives CASRTRTVSTDTQYF.

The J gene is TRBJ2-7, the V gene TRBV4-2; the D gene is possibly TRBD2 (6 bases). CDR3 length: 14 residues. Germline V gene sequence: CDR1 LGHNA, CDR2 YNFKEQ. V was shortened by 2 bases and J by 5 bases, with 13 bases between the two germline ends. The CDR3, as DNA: TGTGCCAGCAGCCAAAAAGGAGGGAACGACGAGCAGTACTTC. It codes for CASSQKGGNDEQYF.

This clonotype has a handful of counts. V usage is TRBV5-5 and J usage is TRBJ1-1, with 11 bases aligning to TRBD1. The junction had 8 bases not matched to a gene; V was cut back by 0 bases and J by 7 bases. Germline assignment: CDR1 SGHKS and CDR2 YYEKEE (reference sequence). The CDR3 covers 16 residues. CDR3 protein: CASSLVWTGGFVEAFF. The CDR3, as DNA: TGTGCCAGCAGCTTGGTTTGGACAGGGGGCTTTGTTGAAGCTTTCTTT.

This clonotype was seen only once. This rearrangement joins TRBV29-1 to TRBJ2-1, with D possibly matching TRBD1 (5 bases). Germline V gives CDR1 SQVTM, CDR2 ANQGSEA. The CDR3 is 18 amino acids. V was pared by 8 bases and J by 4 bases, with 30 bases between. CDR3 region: CSWGLDPRQWSVYNEQFF. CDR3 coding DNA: TGCAGCTGGGGCCTGGATCCCAGGCAGTGGAGCGTATACAATGAGCAGTTCTTC.

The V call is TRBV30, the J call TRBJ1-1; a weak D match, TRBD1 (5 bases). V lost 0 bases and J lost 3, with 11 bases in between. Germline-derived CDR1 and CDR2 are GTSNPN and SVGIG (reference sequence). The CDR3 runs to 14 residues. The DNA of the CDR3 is TGTGCCTGGAGTGTACAAGGGGAGGACACTGAAGCTTTCTTT. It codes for CAWSVQGEDTEAFF.

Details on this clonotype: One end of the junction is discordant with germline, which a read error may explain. The chain's CDR3 is CASSSNLALNEQFF. As DNA, the CDR3 is TGTGCCAGTAGTTCAAACCTGGCCCTCAATGAGCAGTTCTTC. V and J are TRBV12-3 or TRBV12-4 and TRBJ2-1; the D is unclear. This CDR3 is 14 amino acids long.

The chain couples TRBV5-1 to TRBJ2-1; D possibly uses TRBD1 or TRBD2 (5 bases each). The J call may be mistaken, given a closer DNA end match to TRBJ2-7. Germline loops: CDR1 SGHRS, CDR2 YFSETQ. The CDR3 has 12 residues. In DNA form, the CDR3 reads TGCGCCAGCAGCGGGACCTACAATGAGCAGTACTTC. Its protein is CASSGTYNEQYF.

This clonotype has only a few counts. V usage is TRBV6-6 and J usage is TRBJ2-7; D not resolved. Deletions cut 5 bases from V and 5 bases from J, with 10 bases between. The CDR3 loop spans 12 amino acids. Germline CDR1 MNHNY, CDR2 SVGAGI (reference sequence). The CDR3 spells CASSNPAHEQYF. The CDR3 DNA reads TGTGCCAGCAGTAACCCTGCCCACGAGCAGTACTTC.

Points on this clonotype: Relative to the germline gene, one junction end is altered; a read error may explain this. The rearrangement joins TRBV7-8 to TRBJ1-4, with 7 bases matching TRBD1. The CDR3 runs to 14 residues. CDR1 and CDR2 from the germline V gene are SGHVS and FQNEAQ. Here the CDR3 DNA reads TGTGCCAGCGGACGGGACAGACTAAATGAAAAACGGTTTTTT. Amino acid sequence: CASGRDRLNEKRFF.

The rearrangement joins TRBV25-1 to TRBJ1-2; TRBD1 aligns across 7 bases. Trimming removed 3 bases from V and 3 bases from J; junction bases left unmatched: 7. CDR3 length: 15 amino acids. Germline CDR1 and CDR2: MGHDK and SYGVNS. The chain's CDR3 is CASSEQGVTYYGYTF. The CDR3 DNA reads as TGTGCCAGCAGTGAGCAGGGGGTAACCTACTATGGCTACACCTTC.

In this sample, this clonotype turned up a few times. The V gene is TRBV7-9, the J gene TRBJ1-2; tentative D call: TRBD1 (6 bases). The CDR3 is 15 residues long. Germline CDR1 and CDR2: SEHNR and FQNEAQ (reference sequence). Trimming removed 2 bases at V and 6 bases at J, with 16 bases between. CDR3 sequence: CASSLTGGGSDGYTF. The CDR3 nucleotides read TGTGCCAGCAGCTTAACCGGGGGGGGCAGCGATGGCTACACCTTC.

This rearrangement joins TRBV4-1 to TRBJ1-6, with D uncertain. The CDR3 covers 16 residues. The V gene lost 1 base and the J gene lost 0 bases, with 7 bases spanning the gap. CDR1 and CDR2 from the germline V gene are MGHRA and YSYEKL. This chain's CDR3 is CASSQGQASYNSPLHF. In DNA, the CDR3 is TGCGCCAGCAGCCAAGGTCAGGCCTCCTATAATTCACCCCTCCACTTT.

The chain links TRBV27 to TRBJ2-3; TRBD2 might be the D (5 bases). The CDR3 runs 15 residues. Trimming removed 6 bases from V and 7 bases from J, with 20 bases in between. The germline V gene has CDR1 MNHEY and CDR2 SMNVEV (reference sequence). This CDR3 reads CASSPNEDSDYTQYF. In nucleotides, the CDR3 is TGTGCCAGCAGCCCCAATGAGGACTCGGACTATACGCAGTATTTT.

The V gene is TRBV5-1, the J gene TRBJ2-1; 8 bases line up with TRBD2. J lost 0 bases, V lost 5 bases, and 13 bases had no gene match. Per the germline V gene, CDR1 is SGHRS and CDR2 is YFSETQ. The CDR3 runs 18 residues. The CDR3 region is CASSSGLATLSSYNEQFF. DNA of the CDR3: TGCGCCAGCAGTTCTGGACTAGCTACTTTGAGCTCCTACAATGAGCAGTTCTTC.

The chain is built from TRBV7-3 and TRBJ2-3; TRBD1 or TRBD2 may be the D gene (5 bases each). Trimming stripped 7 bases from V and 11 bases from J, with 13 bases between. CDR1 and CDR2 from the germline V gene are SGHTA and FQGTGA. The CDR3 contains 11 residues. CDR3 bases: TGTGCCAGCACCTCCGGGACCCGGCAGTATTTT. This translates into CASTSGTRQYF.

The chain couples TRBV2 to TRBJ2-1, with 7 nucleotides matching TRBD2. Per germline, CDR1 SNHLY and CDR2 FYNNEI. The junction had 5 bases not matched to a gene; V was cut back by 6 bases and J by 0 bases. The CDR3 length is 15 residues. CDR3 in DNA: TGTGCCAGCAGGGCGCGGGGGATCTCCTACAATGAGCAGTTCTTC. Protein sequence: CASRARGISYNEQFF.

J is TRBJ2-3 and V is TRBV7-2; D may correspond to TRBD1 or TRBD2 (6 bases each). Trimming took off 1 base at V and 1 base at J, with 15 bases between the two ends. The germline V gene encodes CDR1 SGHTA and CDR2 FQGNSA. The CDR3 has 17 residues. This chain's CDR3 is CASSLDWGAVGTDTQYF. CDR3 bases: TGTGCCAGCAGCTTAGACTGGGGGGCAGTGGGCACAGATACGCAGTATTTT.

CDR3 coding DNA: TGTGCCAGCAGGCCCCTGGTTATCGGCCCCTACGAGCAGTACTTC. Its protein product is CASRPLVIGPYEQYF. The V gene is TRBV6-5, the J gene TRBJ2-7, with unresolved D. V dropped 6 bases and J dropped 2 bases, with 17 bases sitting between them. This CDR3 is built from 15 residues. The germline CDR1 and CDR2 sequences are MNHEY and SVGAGI.

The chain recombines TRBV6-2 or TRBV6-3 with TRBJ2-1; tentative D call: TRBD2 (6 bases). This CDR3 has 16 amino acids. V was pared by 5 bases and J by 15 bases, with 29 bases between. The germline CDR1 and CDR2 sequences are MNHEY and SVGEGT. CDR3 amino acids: CASSPRRGVLDPEGFF. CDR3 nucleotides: TGTGCCAGCAGTCCTAGGAGGGGAGTTTTAGACCCCGAGGGGTTCTTC.